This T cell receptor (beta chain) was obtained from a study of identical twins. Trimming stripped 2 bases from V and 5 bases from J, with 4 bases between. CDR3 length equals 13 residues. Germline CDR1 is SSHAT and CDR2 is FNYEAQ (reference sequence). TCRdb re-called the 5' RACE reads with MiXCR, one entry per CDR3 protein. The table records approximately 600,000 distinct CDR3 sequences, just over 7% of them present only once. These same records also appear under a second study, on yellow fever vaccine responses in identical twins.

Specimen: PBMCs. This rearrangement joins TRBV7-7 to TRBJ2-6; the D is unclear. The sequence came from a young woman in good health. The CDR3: CASSLTRANVLTF. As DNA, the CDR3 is TGTGCCAGCAGCTTAACGAGGGCCAACGTCCTGACTTTC.